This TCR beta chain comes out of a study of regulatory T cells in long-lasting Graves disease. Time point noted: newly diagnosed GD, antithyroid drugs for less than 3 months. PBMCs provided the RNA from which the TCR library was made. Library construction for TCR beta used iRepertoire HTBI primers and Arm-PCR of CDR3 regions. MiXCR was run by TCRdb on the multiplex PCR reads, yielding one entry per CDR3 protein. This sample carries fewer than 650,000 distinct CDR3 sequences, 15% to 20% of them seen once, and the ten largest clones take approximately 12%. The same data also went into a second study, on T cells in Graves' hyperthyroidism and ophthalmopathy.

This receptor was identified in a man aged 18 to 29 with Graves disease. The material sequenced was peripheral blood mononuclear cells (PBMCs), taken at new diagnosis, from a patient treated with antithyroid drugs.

The CDR3 loop reads CASSTPFGLAVYNEQFF. In DNA, the CDR3 is TGTGCCAGTAGTACCCCCTTCGGGCTAGCGGTCTACAATGAGCAGTTCTTC. The V and J genes are TRBV19 and TRBJ2-1; 7 positions agree with TRBD2. This CDR3 comprises 17 residues. V was pared by 4 bases and J by 3 bases, with 12 bases of the junction left unmatched. CDR1 is LNHDA, CDR2 SQIVND, per germline (reference sequence).